These T cell receptor beta chains were read from a single sample in a study of control samples from healthy donors and cancer patients. Clones were sequenced by immunoSEQ multiplex PCR, and TCRdb holds only the in-frame ones, with some missing. The data show roughly 95,000 clones, roughly 88% seen once. Sequences were obtained from blood. The receptors derive from a man aged 30 to 45 in good health. The conserved cysteine and the conserved F or W are not part of the CDR3 here.

v_call,cdr3_length,j_call,cdr3_aa
TRBV5-1,13,TRBJ1-5,ASSLAPDLQQPQH
TRBV5-4,13,TRBJ1-6,ASSLLGDRYSPLH
TRBV6-5,12,TRBJ2-2,ASRRLFNTGELF
TRBV28,12,TRBJ1-4,ASSLAGAREKLF
TRBV24-1,14,TRBJ2-1,ATSDFRLAGNNEQF
TRBV11-2,11,TRBJ2-3,ASSFASKDTQY
TRBV19,14,TRBJ2-1,ASSISAGDDYNEQF
TRBV6-6,14,TRBJ2-5,ASSYFRGPLQETQY
TRBV5-4,11,TRBJ1-1,ASSSRGRQEAF
TRBV7-2,13,TRBJ2-3,ASSLALQTTHTQY
TRBV6-2/TRBV6-3,17,TRBJ1-5,ASSYTPHRGRMNNQPQH
TRBV16,15,TRBJ2-1,ASSQSGIGGSYNEQF
TRBV7-9,14,TRBJ2-5,ASSFPLTGGGETQY
TRBV29-1,11,TRBJ1-5,SVGGGGGQPQH
TRBV5-4,13,TRBJ2-5,ASSPEGGGQETQY
TRBV19,12,TRBJ1-6,ASRTWAENSPLH
TRBV3-1/TRBV3-2,12,TRBJ2-7,ASSRGQGTYEQY
TRBV5-1,14,TRBJ1-1,ASSFLPGQGATEAF
TRBV18,14,TRBJ1-1,ASSPRRGQVNTEAF
TRBV3-1/TRBV3-2,11,TRBJ1-2,ASSEGTVYGYT
TRBV19,12,TRBJ1-4,ASRNRGRDEKLF
TRBV3-1/TRBV3-2,13,TRBJ1-6,ASSPGQGSYSPLH
TRBV28,18,TRBJ1-2,ASRPVGGMSLMLRLDGYT
TRBV14,13,TRBJ2-7,ASSQPGQGAWEQY
TRBV29-1,9,TRBJ1-2,SANRQDGYT
TRBV20-1,15,TRBJ2-3,SASLNGGQGYSDTQY
TRBV5-1,12,TRBJ2-2,ASSDLTSTGELF
TRBV7-8,12,TRBJ2-7,ASSLDRAFYEQY
TRBV19,12,TRBJ2-1,ASSVDRGVNEQF
TRBV19,10,TRBJ2-7,ASSPGSYEQY
TRBV24-1,10,TRBJ2-7,ATSAGSYEQY
TRBV5-5,16,TRBJ2-7,ASSAESWGLGGRYEQY
TRBV5-4,15,TRBJ1-2,ASSVTYNEGPNYGYT
TRBV7-8,11,TRBJ2-5,ASEKDRGETQY
TRBV29-1,11,TRBJ1-1,SVKRQGARVAF
TRBV6-6,13,TRBJ2-7,ASSRQGTDSYEQY
TRBV5-4,11,TRBJ1-5,ASSLDGNQPQH
TRBV28,11,TRBJ2-3,ASSGGVAATQY
TRBV16,13,TRBJ2-2,ASSPQGESTGELF
TRBV10-1,14,TRBJ2-7,ASATRQGDQYNEQY
TRBV7-9,10,TRBJ2-1,ASSLEVVALF
TRBV4-1,13,TRBJ2-7,ASSQDGRGALEQY
TRBV6-5,13,TRBJ1-1,ASYTGRGANTEAF